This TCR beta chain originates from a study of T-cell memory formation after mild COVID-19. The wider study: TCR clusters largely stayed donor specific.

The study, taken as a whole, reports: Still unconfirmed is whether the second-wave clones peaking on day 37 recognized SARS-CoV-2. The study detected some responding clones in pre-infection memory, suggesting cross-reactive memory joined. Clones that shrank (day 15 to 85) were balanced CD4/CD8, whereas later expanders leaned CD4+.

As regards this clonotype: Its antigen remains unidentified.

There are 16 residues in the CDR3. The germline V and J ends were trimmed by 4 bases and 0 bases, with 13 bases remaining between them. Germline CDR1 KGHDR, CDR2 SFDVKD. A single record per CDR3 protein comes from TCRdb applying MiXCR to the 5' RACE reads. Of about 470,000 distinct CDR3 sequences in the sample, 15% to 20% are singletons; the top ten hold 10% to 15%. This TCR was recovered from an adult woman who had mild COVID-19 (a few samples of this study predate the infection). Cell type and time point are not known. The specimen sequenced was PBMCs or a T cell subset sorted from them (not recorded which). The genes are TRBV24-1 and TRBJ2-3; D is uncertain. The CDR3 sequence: CATSEPTDFSTDTQYF. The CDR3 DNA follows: TGTGCCACCAGTGAGCCGACTGATTTCAGCACAGATACGCAGTATTTT.